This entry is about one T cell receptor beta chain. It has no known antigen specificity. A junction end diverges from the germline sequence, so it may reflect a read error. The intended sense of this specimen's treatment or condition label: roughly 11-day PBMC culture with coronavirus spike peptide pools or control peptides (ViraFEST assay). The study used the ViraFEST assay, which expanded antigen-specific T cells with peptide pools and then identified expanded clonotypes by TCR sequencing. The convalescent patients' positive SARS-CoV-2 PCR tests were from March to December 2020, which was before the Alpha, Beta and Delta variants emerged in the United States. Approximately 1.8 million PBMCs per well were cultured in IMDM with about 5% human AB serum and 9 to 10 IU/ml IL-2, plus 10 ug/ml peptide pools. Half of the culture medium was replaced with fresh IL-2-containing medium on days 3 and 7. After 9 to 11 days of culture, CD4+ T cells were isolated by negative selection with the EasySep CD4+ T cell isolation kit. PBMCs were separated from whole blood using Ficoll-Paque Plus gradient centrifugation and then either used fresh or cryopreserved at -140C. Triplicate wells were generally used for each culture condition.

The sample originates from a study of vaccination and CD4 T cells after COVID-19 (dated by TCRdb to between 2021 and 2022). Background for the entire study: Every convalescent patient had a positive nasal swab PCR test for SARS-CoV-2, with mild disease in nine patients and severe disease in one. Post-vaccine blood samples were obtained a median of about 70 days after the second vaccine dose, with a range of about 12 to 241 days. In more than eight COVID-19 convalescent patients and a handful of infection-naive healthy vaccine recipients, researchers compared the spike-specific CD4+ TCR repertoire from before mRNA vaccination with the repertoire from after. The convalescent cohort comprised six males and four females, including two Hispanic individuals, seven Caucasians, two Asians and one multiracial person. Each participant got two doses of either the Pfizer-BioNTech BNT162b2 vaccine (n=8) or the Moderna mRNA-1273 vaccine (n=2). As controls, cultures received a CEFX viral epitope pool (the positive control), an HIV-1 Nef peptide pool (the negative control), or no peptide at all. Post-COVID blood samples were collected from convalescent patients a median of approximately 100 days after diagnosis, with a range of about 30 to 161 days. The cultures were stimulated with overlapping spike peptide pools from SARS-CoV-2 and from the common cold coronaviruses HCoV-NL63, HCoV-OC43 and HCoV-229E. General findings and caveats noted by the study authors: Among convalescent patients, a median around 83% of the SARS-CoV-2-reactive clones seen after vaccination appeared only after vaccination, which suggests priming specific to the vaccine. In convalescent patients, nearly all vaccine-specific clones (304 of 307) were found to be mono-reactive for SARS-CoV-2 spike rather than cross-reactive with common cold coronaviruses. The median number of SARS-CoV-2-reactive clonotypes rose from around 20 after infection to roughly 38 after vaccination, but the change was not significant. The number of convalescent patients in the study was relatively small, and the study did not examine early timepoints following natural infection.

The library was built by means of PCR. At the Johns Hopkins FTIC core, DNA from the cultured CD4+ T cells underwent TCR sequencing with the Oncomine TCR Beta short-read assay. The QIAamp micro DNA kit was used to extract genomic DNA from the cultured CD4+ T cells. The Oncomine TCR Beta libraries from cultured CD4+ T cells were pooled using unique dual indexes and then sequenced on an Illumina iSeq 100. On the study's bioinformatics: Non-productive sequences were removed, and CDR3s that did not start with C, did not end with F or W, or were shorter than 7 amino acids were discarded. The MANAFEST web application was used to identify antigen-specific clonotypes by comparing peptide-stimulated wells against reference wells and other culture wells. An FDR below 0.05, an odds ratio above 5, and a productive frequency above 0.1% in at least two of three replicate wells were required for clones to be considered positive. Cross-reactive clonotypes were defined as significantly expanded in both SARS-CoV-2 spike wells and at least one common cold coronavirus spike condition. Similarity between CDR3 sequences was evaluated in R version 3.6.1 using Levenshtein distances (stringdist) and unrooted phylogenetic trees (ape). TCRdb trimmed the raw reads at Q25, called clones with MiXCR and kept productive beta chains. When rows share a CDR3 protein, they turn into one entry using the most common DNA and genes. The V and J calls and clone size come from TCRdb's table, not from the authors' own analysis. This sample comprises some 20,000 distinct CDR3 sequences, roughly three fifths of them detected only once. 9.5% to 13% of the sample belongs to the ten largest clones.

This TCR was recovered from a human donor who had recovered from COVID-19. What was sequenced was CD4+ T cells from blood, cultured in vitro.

The CDR3 loop reads CASSLLAGGRETQYF. The nucleotide sequence reads as follows: TGTGCCAGTAGCTTATTAGCGGGGGGGCGAGAGACCCAGTACTTC. The chain couples TRBV11-1 to TRBJ2-5, and 11 junctional nucleotides match TRBD2. The CDR3 covers 15 residues, taking in both the cysteine and the phenylalanine. Only the CDR3 DNA stays, 45 bases, in frame from base 1. CDR1 and CDR2 are drawn from the germline V gene (reference sequence): SGHAT, FQDESV.